This T cell receptor (beta chain) comes out of a study of cytomegalovirus exposure and HLA in healthy donors. Primers for the PCR totalled 60 Vbeta and 13 Jbeta. Clones were sequenced by immunoSEQ multiplex PCR, and TCRdb holds only the in-frame ones, with some missing. With 120,000 to 150,000 clones in the sample, the ten largest clones hold 2% to 3%. With respect to this clone: Sequence at one end of the junction differs from germline and may be a read error. Other DNA sequences from this sample encode an identical CDR3 as well.

The V gene's germline CDR1 is LGHNA and CDR2 YSLEER. The length of the CDR3 is 15 residues. The sequence was collected from a man between 35 and 55 years old in good health and CMV-seronegative. Input material: PBMCs. The chain recombines TRBV4-3 with TRBJ2-3; D is possibly TRBD2 (6 bases). The CDR3 nucleotides are TGCGCCAGCAGCCAAGAGCGGGGTAGCACGGATACGCAGTATTTT. Its protein is CASSQERGSTDTQYF.